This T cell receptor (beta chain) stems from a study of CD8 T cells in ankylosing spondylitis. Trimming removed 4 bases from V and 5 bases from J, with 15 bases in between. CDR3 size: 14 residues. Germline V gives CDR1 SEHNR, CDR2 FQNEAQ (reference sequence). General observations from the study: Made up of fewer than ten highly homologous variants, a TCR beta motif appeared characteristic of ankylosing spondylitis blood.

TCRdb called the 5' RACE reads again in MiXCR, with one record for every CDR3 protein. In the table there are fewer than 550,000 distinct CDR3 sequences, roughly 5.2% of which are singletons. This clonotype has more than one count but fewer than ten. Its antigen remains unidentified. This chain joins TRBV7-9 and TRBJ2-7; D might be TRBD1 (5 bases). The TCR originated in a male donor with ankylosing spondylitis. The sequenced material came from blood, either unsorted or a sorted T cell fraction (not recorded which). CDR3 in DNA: TGTGCCAGCAGCTCGACCCAGGGTTACCACGAGCAGTACTTC. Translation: CASSSTQGYHEQYF.